This entry describes one T cell receptor beta chain. As yet, its antigen is unknown. The source of the sample is a study of cytomegalovirus exposure and HLA in healthy donors. Study-wide findings and caveats: 87-base-pair reads could not separate some V segments, including TRBV6-2 and TRBV6-3. Researchers reported in a later analysis that common viral pathogens appeared linked to several top clusters. Follow-up analysis found HLA locus-dependent TCR association rates, highest for DRB1 and lowest for HLA-C.

13 Jbeta primers and 60 Vbeta primers were used for the PCR. The table came from immunoSEQ multiplex PCR; TCRdb's copy has only in-frame clones and leaves some out. The table records some 250,000 clones, 82% of them present only once. V shed 4 bases, J shed 8 bases, and the junction held 12 bases outside the gene matches. This CDR3 contains 16 residues. Germline-derived CDR1 and CDR2 are LGHNA and YSLEER. The gene calls are TRBV4-3 and TRBJ2-1; the match to TRBD2 covers 9 bases. Sequenced sample: PBMCs. The clonotype originates from a woman in her thirties or forties in good health and CMV-seropositive. As DNA, the CDR3 is TGCGCCAGCAGCCCCCGATCGACTAGCGGTCTGGATGAGCAGTTCTTC. It codes for CASSPRSTSGLDEQFF.